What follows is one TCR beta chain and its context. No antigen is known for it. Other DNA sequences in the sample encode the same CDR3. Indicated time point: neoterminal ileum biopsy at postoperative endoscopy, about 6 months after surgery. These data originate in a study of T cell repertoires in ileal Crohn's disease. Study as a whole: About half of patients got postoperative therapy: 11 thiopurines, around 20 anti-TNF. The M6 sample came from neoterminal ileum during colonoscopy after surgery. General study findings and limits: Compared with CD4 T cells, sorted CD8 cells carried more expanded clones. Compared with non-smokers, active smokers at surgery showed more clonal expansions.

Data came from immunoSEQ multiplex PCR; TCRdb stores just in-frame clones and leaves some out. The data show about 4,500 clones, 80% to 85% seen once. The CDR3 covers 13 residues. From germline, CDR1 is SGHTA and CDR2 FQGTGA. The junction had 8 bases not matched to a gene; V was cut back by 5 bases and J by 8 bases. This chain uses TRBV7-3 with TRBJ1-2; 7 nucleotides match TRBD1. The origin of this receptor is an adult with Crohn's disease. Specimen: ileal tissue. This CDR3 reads CASSLGGAGGYTF. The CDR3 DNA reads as TGTGCCAGCAGCCTAGGGGGCGCGGGAGGCTACACCTTC.